The 7 T cell receptor beta chains reported below all come from one sample, sequenced in a study of blood T cells in healthy people across ages. Sample-barcoded 5' priming and a J-beta primer mix drove a second PCR of about 7 to 11 cycles. MiXCR, applied by TCRdb to the 5' RACE reads, yields one record per CDR3 protein. The data hold some 900,000 distinct CDR3 sequences, with less than 35% observed a single time. Sequenced: blood. The source is a woman of 80 years or more in good health.

This clonotype turned up a few times. This sequence may be a read error, since a much larger clone differs from it by one base. V is TRBV12-3 or TRBV12-4 and J is TRBJ2-7, with a possible D match to TRBD1 (6 bases). The J call may not be correct, given that the DNA end is closer to TRBJ2-5. The CDR3 totals 15 residues. CDR3 nucleotides: TGTGCCAGCAGTGTTAGTGGGGGCCCAGGGGAGACCCAGTACTTC. Translated, it gives CASSVSGGPGETQYF.

Of note for this clonotype: A read error is possible here, since a much larger clone lies one base away. The V and J genes are TRBV5-5 and TRBJ2-7, with D perhaps matching TRBD1 (5 bases). CDR3 size: 12 residues. Germline CDR1 and CDR2: SGHKS and YYEKEE (reference sequence). The CDR3 DNA sequence: TGTGTCAGCAGCTTGGACATCTACGAGCAGTACTTC. Translated: CVSSLDIYEQYF.

This clonotype was detected once. The J gene is TRBJ1-1, the V gene TRBV20-1; tentative D call: TRBD1 (5 bases). This CDR3 region has 16 residues. Germline V gene lookup returns CDR1 DFQATT and CDR2 SNEGSKA (reference sequence). Trimming cost V 5 bases and J 0 bases, with 19 bases left between them. In nucleotides, the CDR3 is TGCAGTGCTGCGACAGCCCGGCAAGGAATGAACACTGAAGCTTTCTTT. It codes for CSAATARQGMNTEAFF.

In this sample, this clonotype turned up many times. The chain carries TRBV7-2 and TRBJ1-1, with D uncertain. Looked up from germline, CDR1 is SGHTA and CDR2 is FQGNSA. The V gene lost 4 bases and the J gene lost 1 base, with 10 bases spanning the gap. The CDR3 consists of 14 residues. The CDR3 DNA reads TGTGCCAGCAGCTCGTCGGCTGGGAACACTGAAGCTTTCTTT. The encoded protein is CASSSSAGNTEAFF. The variable domain in full, with the rest retrieved from reference TRBV7-2 and TRBJ1-1, is GAGVSQSPSNKVTEKGKDVELRCDPISGHTALYWYRQSLGQGLEFLIYFQGNSAPDKSGLPSDRFSAERTGGSVSTLTIQRTQQEDSAVYLCASSSSAGNTEAFFGQGTRLTVV.

The table lists this clonotype with many counts. V usage is TRBV7-2 and J usage is TRBJ1-2; D is perhaps TRBD1 (5 bases). The length of the CDR3 is 16 residues. Deletions cut 2 bases from V and 4 bases from J, with 17 bases between. CDR1 and CDR2 from the germline V gene are SGHTA and FQGNSA. In nucleotides, the CDR3 is TGTGCCAGCAGCTTAAGGGGCCTTCCTGGGGGCTATGGCTACACCTTC. Amino acid sequence: CASSLRGLPGGYGYTF.

Note on this clonotype: This may arise from a read error, as a much more abundant clone is one base away. Written as DNA, the CDR3 is TGCAGTGCGAGCAGGCGCCAAGAGACCCAGTTCTTC. It translates to CSASRRQETQFF. V and J are TRBV20-1 and TRBJ2-1; D unresolved. V was pared by 6 bases and J by 13 bases, with 19 bases between. This CDR3 contains 12 residues. Per germline, CDR1 DFQATT and CDR2 SNEGSKA (reference sequence).

With regard to this clonotype: This may come from a read error, since a much larger clone is one base off. The V and J genes are TRBV28 and TRBJ2-5, with TRBD1 matching 8 bases. Per the germline V gene, CDR1 is MDHEN and CDR2 is SYDVKM. J gave up 11 bases and V 4 bases, and 15 bases lay outside the gene matches. This CDR3 contains 15 residues. The CDR3 coding sequence is TGTGCCAGCAGTTCCTGGGGACAGGACGACAATGAGCAGTACTTC. Protein sequence: CASSSWGQDDNEQYF.